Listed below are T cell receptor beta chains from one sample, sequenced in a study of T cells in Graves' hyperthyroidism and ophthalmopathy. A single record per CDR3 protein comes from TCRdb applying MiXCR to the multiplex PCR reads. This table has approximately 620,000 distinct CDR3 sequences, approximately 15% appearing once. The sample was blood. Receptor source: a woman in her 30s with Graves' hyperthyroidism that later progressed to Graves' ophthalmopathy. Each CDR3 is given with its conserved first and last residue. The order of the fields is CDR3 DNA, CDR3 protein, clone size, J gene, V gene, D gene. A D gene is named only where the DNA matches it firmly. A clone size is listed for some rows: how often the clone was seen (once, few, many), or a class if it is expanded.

DNA: TGCGCCAGCAGCCATACACTAGGTAGCAATCAGCCCCAGCATTTT
CDR3: CASSHTLGSNQPQHF
size: -
J: TRBJ1-5
V: TRBV4-1
D: -

DNA: TGTGCCAGCAGCTCACCCACCCGACAGGGCGGGCAGGGCTCCTACGAGCAGTACTTC
CDR3: CASSSPTRQGGQGSYEQYF
size: many
J: TRBJ2-7
V: TRBV7-9
D: TRBD1

DNA: TGTGCCAGCTCCCGATCAGCGGGAGCGGCGAGAGAGACCCAGTACTTC
CDR3: CASSRSAGAARETQYF
size: many
J: TRBJ2-5
V: TRBV14
D: TRBD2

DNA: TGTGCCTGGAGGGGTAACTACTACAATGAGCAGTTCTTC
CDR3: CAWRGNYYNEQFF
size: many
J: TRBJ2-1
V: TRBV30
D: -

DNA: TGTGCCGGCAGTTTGGGCCCTAATGAGCAGTTCTTC
CDR3: CAGSLGPNEQFF
size: few
J: TRBJ2-1
V: TRBV27
D: -

DNA: TGCAGTGCTAGAGGCTTCGGGCAGGGGGGCCAGCCCCAGCATTTT
CDR3: CSARGFGQGGQPQHF
size: many
J: TRBJ1-5
V: TRBV20-1
D: TRBD1

DNA: TGTGCCAGCAGTCCGAATGACTACACTGAAGCTTTCTTT
CDR3: CASSPNDYTEAFF
size: many
J: TRBJ1-1
V: TRBV6-1
D: -

DNA: TGTGCCAGCAGTTTACTTGGGATGAACACTGAAGCTTTCTTT
CDR3: CASSLLGMNTEAFF
size: many
J: TRBJ1-1
V: TRBV27
D: -

DNA: TGTGCCTGGAGTGTCCCGTGGGCGGGGGACTACGAGCAGTACTTC
CDR3: CAWSVPWAGDYEQYF
size: many
J: TRBJ2-7
V: TRBV30
D: TRBD2

DNA: TGTGCCAGCAGTTTAGCCTCCGGGACGGCCAGCAATCAGCCCCAGCATTTT
CDR3: CASSLASGTASNQPQHF
size: many
J: TRBJ1-5
V: TRBV28
D: -

DNA: TGTGCCAGCAGTTACTCGGGCCCAAGACAGCCGATCCTCTACGAGCAGTACTTC
CDR3: CASSYSGPRQPILYEQYF
size: few
J: TRBJ2-7
V: TRBV6-6
D: -

DNA: TGTGCCAGCGGGTTTTCGGGAGGGCTGATCTACGAGCAGTACTTC
CDR3: CASGFSGGLIYEQYF
size: few
J: TRBJ2-7
V: TRBV7-9
D: TRBD2

DNA: TGTGCCAGCAGGACCTCCCGGGACAGGGGAAACACTGAAGCTTTCTTT
CDR3: CASRTSRDRGNTEAFF
size: -
J: TRBJ1-1
V: TRBV6-1
D: TRBD1

DNA: TGTGCCAGTACTCTTAACTCCTACAATGAGCAGTTCTTC
CDR3: CASTLNSYNEQFF
size: many
J: TRBJ2-1
V: TRBV19
D: -

DNA: TGTGCCAGTAGTGCAGGGGGTCGGTTAGGCGAGCAGTTCTTC
CDR3: CASSAGGRLGEQFF
size: many
J: TRBJ2-1
V: TRBV19
D: TRBD1

DNA: TGTGCCAGCAGTTTAGTCTCCCCCTTCGGGAGCTCCTACAATGAGCAGTTCTTC
CDR3: CASSLVSPFGSSYNEQFF
size: few
J: TRBJ2-1
V: TRBV27
D: -